This T cell receptor (beta chain) was sequenced in a study of T cells in Graves' hyperthyroidism and ophthalmopathy. Study in general: Prior to any treatment, at the point of initial diagnosis, peripheral blood was collected. Whole-study results and caveats: The blood repertoire included most of the expanded thyroid clonotypes above 0.001.

The CDR3 contains 13 residues. V lost 0 bases, J lost 6 bases, and 10 bases lay in between. Germline values: CDR1 SGHRS, CDR2 YFSETQ. Diagnoses were made from clinical symptoms, serum measures (thyroxine and TRAb), thyroid ultrasound and orbital computed tomography. Fresh peripheral blood, approximately 9.7 ml, was the source of the PBMCs. Of note for this clonotype: The antigen is not known.

What was amplified from RNA transcripts were TCR beta CDR3 regions. RT-PCR in the first round (using the HTBI primer set) targeted the TCR CDR3. TCRdb analysed the multiplex PCR reads with MiXCR anew, one entry per CDR3 protein. The table includes about 420,000 distinct CDR3 sequences, 15% to 19% detected once. This chain links TRBV5-1 with TRBJ2-7; TRBD2 might be the D (6 bases). This receptor was obtained from a woman aged 18-29 years with Graves' hyperthyroidism. Input material: blood. Here the CDR3 DNA reads TGCGCCAGCAGCTTGGTTGGAGGGCGCGAGCAGTACTTC. This sequence encodes CASSLVGGREQYF.